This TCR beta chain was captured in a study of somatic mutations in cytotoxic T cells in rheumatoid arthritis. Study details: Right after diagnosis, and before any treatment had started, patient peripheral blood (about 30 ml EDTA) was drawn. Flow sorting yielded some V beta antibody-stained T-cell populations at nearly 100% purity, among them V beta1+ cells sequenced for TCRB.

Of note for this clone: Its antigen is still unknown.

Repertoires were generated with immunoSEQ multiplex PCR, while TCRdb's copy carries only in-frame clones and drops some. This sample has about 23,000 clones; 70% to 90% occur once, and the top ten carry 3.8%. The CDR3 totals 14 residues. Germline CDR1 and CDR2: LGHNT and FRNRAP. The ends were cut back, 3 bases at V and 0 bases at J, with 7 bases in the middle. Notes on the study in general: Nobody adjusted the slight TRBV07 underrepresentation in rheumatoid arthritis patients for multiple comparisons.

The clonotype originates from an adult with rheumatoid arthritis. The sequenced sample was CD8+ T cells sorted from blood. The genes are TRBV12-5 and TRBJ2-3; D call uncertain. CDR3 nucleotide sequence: TGTGCTAGTGGTTTTTACCAGAGCACAGATACGCAGTATTTT. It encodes CASGFYQSTDTQYF.